These T cell receptor beta chains were read from a single sample in a study of T cell responses to AZD1222 COVID-19 vaccine. Clones were sequenced by immunoSEQ multiplex PCR, and TCRdb holds only the in-frame ones, with some missing. The sample shows more than 110,000 clones, more than 90% of them seen only once. The sequencing here drew on peripheral blood, taken on day 0 of AZD1222 vaccination. The receptors were sampled from an adult in good health. CDR3s include the opening cysteine and the closing phenylalanine or tryptophan. A D gene is named only where the DNA matches it firmly. Size is stated for part of the rows, as once, few or many counts, or as a class when the clone is expanded.

V gene	J gene	clone size	D gene	CDR3 DNA	CDR3 protein
TRBV3-1/TRBV3-2	TRBJ1-1	-	TRBD1	TGTGCCAGCACCGGGACAGGCACGAACACTGAAGCTTTCTTT	CASTGTGTNTEAFF
TRBV5-1	TRBJ1-6	-	-	TGCGCCAGCAGCGTAGGACAGAACTATAATTCACCCCTCCACTTT	CASSVGQNYNSPLHF
TRBV19	TRBJ2-2	-	-	TGTGCCAGCGAAGACAGGAGGAACACCGGGGAGCTGTTTTTT	CASEDRRNTGELFF
TRBV3-1/TRBV3-2	TRBJ2-4	-	-	TGTGCCAGCAGCCTCCGGACTGTAGCCAAAAACATTCAGTACTTC	CASSLRTVAKNIQYF
TRBV29-1	TRBJ2-5	-	TRBD1	TGCAGCGTTGAGACAGGGGGAGGAGAGACCCAGTACTTC	CSVETGGGETQYF
TRBV10-3	TRBJ2-2	-	TRBD1	TGTGCCATCAGTGTTGGGACAGGGACTTTCGGGACCGGGGAGCTGTTTTTT	CAISVGTGTFGTGELFF
TRBV19	TRBJ2-2	-	-	TGTGCCAGTAGTATGGTCAGGGGATACACCGGGGAGCTGTTTTTT	CASSMVRGYTGELFF
TRBV5-6	TRBJ1-2	-	-	TGTGCCAGCAGCCATGGGCCCGCACCAGACTATGGCTACACCTTC	CASSHGPAPDYGYTF
TRBV7-9	TRBJ1-1	-	-	TGTGCCAGCAGCTTAGTAACGGCCCACACTGAAGCTTTCTTT	CASSLVTAHTEAFF
TRBV5-1	TRBJ2-5	-	-	TGCGCCAGCAGCTTTTATACAGGGCACGAGACCCAGTACTTC	CASSFYTGHETQYF
TRBV28	TRBJ1-5	-	-	TGTGCCAGCAAGGCTGGGAACAATCAGCCCCAGCATTTT	CASKAGNNQPQHF
TRBV19	TRBJ2-1	-	-	TGTGCCAGTAGTATATTTCAGGGGTCTAACAATGAGCAGTTCTTC	CASSIFQGSNNEQFF
TRBV6-5	TRBJ2-3	-	-	TGTGCCAGCAGTTACTCGGCAGGGGGGGCAGATACGCAGTATTTT	CASSYSAGGADTQYF
TRBV4-2	TRBJ2-3	-	-	TGTGCCAGCAGCCAAGCGGTGAGCGGAGATACGCAGTATTTT	CASSQAVSGDTQYF
TRBV24-1	TRBJ1-4	few	-	TGTGCCACCAGTGACTCTGGTACACCTGGTAATGAAAAACTGTTTTTT	CATSDSGTPGNEKLFF
TRBV28	TRBJ2-7	few	-	TGTGCCAGCAAATTAGGAACCTACGAGCAGTACTTC	CASKLGTYEQYF
TRBV4-1	TRBJ2-7	-	-	TGCGCCAGCAGCCAAGACCGTTACCTATCTTACGAGCAGTACTTC	CASSQDRYLSYEQYF
TRBV25-1	TRBJ1-1	-	-	TGTGCCAGCAGTGGGTACACTGAAGCTTTCTTT	CASSGYTEAFF
TRBV5-5	TRBJ2-7	-	TRBD1	TGTGCCAGCAGCTTGTTGACAGGGTACGAGCAGTACTTC	CASSLLTGYEQYF
TRBV5-1	TRBJ2-3	-	-	TGCGCCAGCAGCTTGGGCAGAGATACGCAGTATTTT	CASSLGRDTQYF
TRBV15	TRBJ1-4	-	-	TGTGCCACCAGCAGAGGGGGTTCGGGTGAAAAACTGTTTTTT	CATSRGGSGEKLFF
TRBV7-9	TRBJ1-2	-	-	TGTGCCAGCAGCTTAGGCCTCGTGGCAGGGAATGGCTACACCTTC	CASSLGLVAGNGYTF
TRBV2	TRBJ2-3	-	TRBD2	TGTGCCAGCAGATCCGGGGGGGCAGCAGATACGCAGTATTTT	CASRSGGAADTQYF
TRBV7-6	TRBJ1-6	-	TRBD1	TGTGCCAGCAGCTCCGGACAGGGCTATAATTCACCCCTCCACTTT	CASSSGQGYNSPLHF
TRBV11-1	TRBJ2-1	-	-	TGTGCCAGCAGCTTCCCTAGGGGGGATGAGCAGTTCTTC	CASSFPRGDEQFF
TRBV2	TRBJ1-1	few	-	TGTGCCAGCAGTGAGGACAGAGAGGCTTTCTTT	CASSEDREAFF
TRBV28	TRBJ2-2	-	-	TGTGCCAGCAGTCTCCGTAGTTTCGCCGGGGAGCTGTTTTTT	CASSLRSFAGELFF
TRBV7-8	TRBJ2-3	few	TRBD1	TGTGCCAGCAGTCCCTCCGGGACAGGGTTTTCTCTCACAGATACGCAGTATTTT	CASSPSGTGFSLTDTQYF
TRBV21-1	TRBJ2-7	-	-	TGTGCCAGCAGCAAAAGTAGGGATTCGAACGAGCAGTACTTC	CASSKSRDSNEQYF
TRBV3-1/TRBV3-2	TRBJ1-6	-	-	TGTGCCAGCAGAAGGACAGAAACTAATTCACCCCTCCACTTT	CASRRTETNSPLHF
TRBV7-9	TRBJ1-4	-	-	TGTGCCAGCAGCTTATTACCGGGGAAGTCGGAAAAACTGTTTTTT	CASSLLPGKSEKLFF